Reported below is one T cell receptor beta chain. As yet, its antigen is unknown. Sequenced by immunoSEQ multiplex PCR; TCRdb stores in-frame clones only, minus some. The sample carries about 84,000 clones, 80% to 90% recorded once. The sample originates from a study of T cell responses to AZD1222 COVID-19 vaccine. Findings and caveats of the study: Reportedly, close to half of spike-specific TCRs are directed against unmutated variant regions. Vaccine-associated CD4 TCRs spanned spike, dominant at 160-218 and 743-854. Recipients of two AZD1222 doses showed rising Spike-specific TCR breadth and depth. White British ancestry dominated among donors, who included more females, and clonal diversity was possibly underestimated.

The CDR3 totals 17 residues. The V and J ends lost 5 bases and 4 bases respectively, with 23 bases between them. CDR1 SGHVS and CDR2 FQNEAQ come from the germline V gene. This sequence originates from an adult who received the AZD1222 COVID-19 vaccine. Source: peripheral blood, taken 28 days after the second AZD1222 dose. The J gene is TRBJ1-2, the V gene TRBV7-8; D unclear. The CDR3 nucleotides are TGTGCCAGCAGCCCCCACCTACAACCTGTGCCCCCCTATGGCTACACCTTC. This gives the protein CASSPHLQPVPPYGYTF.